This record concerns one TCR beta chain sequence. The target antigen is unknown. The sample holds other DNA sequences that translate to the same CDR3. A split of CD4+ cells into CD45RA+ naive and CD45RA-negative memory subsets was performed. Genomic DNA from each subset was divided evenly over several immunoSEQ plates. Assay used: immunoSEQ multiplex PCR; TCRdb lists only in-frame clones, some missing. The table shows some 2.1 million clones, with roughly 94% occurring only once. The record originates from a study of shared clonotypes between healthy human individuals. General study results and limits: Limited genetic and exposure-history diversity came from having few donors.

In germline, CDR1 is SNHLY, CDR2 FYNNEI. V was pared by 4 bases and J by 2 bases, with 2 bases between. This CDR3 is 12 amino acids long. Sequenced material: naive CD4+ T cells sorted from blood. The subset: CD45RA+ positively selected. The J gene is TRBJ2-2, the V gene TRBV2; D gene ambiguous. The receptor's source is a man younger than 35 in good health. The CDR3 DNA sequence: TGTGCCAGCAGTGGTAACACCGGGGAGCTGTTTTTT. As protein: CASSGNTGELFF.